This T cell receptor beta chain is from a study of blood T cell repertoires in COVID-19. Study as a whole: From T cells, B-cell-depleted T cells, or PBMCs came the material, which was cDNA or gDNA.

Clinical history as reported by participants underpinned cohort assignment. Libraries were prepared by immunoSEQ multiplex PCR; TCRdb keeps only in-frame clonotypes and omits some of them. The repertoire holds about 230,000 clones, approximately 90% seen once, with about 2.3% in the top ten. Germline V gives CDR1 MGHRA, CDR2 YSYEKL. The CDR3 runs to 15 residues. Trimming stripped 0 bases from V and 4 bases from J, with 13 bases between. This chain links TRBV4-1 with TRBJ2-7; tentative D call: TRBD1 (5 bases). This receptor was obtained from a woman aged 40 to 55 with acute COVID-19. The sample was PBMCs or T cells enriched from blood (not recorded which). The DNA of the CDR3 is TGCGCCAGCAGCCAAGAGGCAGGGCGATGGTACGAGCAGTACTTC. Its protein product is CASSQEAGRWYEQYF.